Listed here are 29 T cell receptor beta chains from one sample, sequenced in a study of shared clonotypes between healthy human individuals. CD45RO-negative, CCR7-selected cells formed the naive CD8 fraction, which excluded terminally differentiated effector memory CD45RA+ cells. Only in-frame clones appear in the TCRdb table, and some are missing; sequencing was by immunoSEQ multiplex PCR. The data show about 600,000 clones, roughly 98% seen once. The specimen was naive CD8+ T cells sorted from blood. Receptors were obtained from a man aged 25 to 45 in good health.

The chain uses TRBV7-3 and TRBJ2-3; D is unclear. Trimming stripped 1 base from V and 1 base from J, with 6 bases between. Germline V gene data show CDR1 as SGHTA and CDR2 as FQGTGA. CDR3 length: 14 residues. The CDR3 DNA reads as TGTGCCAGCAGCTTAAATGTAGGCACAGATACGCAGTATTTT. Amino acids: CASSLNVGTDTQYF.

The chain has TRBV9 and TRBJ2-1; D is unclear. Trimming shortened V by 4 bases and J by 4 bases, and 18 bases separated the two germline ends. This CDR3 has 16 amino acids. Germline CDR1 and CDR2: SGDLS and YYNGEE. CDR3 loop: CASSSREVSLYNEQFF. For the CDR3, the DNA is TGTGCCAGCAGCTCTAGAGAGGTTTCCTTATACAATGAGCAGTTCTTC.

The CDR3 loop reads CASSLERDEQFF. CDR3 sequence (DNA): TGTGCCAGCAGCCTGGAGCGGGATGAGCAGTTCTTC. V and J are TRBV9 and TRBJ2-1; D perhaps matches TRBD2 (6 bases). The CDR3 consists of 12 residues. Looked up from germline, CDR1 is SGDLS and CDR2 is YYNGEE. V was trimmed by 4 bases and J by 8 bases, leaving 10 bases between them.

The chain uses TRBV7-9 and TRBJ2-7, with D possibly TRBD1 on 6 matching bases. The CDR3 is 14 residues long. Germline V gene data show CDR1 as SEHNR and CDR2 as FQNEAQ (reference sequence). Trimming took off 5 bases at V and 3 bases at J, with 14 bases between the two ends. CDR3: CASSPSQGGYEQYF. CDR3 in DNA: TGTGCCAGCAGCCCGTCTCAAGGGGGCTACGAGCAGTACTTC.

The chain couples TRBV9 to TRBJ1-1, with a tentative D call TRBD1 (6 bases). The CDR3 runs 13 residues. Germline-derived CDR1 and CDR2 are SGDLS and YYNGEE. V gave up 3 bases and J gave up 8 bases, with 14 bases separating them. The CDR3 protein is CASSGRGRGEAFF. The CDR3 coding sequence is TGTGCCAGCAGCGGTCGGGGCAGGGGCGAAGCTTTCTTT.

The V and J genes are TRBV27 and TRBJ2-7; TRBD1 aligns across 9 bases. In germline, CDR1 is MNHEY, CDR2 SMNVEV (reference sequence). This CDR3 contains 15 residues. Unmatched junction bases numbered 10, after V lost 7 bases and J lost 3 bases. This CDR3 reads CASTPQGQGIYEQYF. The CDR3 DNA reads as TGTGCCAGCACCCCCCAGGGACAGGGTATCTACGAGCAGTACTTC.

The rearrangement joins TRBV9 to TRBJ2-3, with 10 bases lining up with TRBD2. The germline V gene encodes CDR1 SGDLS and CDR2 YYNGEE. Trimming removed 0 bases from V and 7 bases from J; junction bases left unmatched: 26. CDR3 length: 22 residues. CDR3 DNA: TGTGCCAGCAGCGTAGACGTTGGGGCAGCGCAATCCAAGCGGGAGGGCCGATATACGCAGTATTTT. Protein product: CASSVDVGAAQSKREGRYTQYF.

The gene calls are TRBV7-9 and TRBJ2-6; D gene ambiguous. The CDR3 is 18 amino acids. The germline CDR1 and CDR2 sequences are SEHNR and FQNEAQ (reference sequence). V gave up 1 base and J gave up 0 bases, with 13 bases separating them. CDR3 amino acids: CASSLVGGRYSGANVLTF. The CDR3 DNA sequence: TGTGCCAGCAGCTTAGTGGGCGGTAGATACTCTGGGGCCAACGTCCTGACTTTC.

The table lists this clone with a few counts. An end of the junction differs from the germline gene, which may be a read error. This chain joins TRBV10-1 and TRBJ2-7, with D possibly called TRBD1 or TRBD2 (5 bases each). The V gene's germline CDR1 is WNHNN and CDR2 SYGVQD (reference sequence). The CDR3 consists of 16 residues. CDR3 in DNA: TGCGCCAGCCGTGACCCAGGTTGGGGGAACACCTACGAGCAGTACTTC. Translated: CASRDPGWGNTYEQYF.

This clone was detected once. The CDR3 nucleotides read TGTGCCAGCAGCCCCTCCTTGGGGGAGACGTTCGTGGAGCTGTTTTTT. It translates to CASSPSLGETFVELFF. V is TRBV7-9 and J is TRBJ2-2; D may correspond to TRBD1 or TRBD2 (5 bases each). Per germline, CDR1 SEHNR and CDR2 FQNEAQ (reference sequence). With 5 bases removed from V and 10 bases from J, the gap between germline ends came to 23 bases. There are 16 residues in the CDR3. The whole variable domain, filled in from reference TRBV7-9 and TRBJ2-2, reads DTGVSQNPRHKITKRGQNVTFRCDPISEHNRLYWYRQTLGQGPEFLTYFQNEAQLEKSRLLSDRFSAERPKGSFSTLEIQRTEQGDSAMYLCASSPSLGETFVELFFGEGSRLTVL.

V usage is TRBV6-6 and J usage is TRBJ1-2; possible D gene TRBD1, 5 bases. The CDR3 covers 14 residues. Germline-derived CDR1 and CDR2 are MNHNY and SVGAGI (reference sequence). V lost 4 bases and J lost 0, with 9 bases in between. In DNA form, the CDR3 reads TGTGCCAGCAGTTCGGGACTCCCTAACTATGGCTACACCTTC. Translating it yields CASSSGLPNYGYTF.

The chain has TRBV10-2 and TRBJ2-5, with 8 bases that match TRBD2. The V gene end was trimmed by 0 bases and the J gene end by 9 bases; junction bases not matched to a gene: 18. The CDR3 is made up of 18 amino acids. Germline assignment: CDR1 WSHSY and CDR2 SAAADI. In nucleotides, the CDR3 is TGCGCCAGCAGTGAGTCGCCAGGTACTAGCGGCCCCAAGGCGTCCCAGTACTTC. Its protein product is CASSESPGTSGPKASQYF.

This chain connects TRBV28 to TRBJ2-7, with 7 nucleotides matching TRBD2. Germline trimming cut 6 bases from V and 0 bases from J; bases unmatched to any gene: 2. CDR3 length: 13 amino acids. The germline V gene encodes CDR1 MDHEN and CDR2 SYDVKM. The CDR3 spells CASSSGGSYEQYF. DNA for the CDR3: TGTGCCAGCAGCTCGGGAGGCTCCTACGAGCAGTACTTC.

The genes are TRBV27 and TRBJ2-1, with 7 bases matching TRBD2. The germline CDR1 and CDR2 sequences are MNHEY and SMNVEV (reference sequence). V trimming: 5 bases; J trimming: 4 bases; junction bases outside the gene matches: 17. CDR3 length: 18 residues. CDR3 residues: CASSRDYVVARDYNEQFF. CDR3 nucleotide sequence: TGTGCCAGCAGTCGGGACTACGTCGTAGCAAGAGATTACAATGAGCAGTTCTTC.

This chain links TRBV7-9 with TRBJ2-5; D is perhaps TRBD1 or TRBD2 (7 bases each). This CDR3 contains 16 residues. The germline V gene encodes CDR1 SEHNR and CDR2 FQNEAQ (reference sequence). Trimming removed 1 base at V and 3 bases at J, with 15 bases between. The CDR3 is CASSLVSSGGEETQYF. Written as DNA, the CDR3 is TGTGCCAGCAGCTTAGTCTCATCAGGGGGGGAAGAGACCCAGTACTTC.

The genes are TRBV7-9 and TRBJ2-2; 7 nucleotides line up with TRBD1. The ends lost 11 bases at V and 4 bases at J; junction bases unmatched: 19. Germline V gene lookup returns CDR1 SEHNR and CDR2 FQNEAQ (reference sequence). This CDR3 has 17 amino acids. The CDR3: CAYYPTGRWLSTGELFF. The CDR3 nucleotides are TGTGCCTATTACCCGACAGGGCGTTGGTTAAGCACCGGGGAGCTGTTTTTT.

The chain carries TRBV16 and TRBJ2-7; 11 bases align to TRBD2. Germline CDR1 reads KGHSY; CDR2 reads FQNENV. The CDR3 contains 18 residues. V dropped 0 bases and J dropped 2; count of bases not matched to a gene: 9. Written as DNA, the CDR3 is TGTGCCAGCAGCCAATCGGCAGTAGCGGGAGGGAATACCTACGAGCAGTACTTC. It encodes CASSQSAVAGGNTYEQYF.

The CDR3: CASSSRTGPREQFF. DNA of the CDR3: TGTGCCAGCAGCTCGAGGACAGGGCCCCGCGAGCAGTTCTTC. J is TRBJ2-1 and V is TRBV7-7, with 8 bases identical to TRBD1. The J segment lost 10 bases and the V segment lost 4 bases, leaving 9 bases of the junction unmatched. The CDR3 loop spans 14 amino acids. Per germline, CDR1 SSHAT and CDR2 FNYEAQ (reference sequence).

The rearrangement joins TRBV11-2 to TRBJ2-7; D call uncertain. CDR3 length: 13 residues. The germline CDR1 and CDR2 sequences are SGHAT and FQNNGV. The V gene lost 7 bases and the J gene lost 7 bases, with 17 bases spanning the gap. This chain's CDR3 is CASKSLGWAEQYF. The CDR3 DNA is TGTGCCAGCAAATCATTAGGGTGGGCTGAGCAGTACTTC.

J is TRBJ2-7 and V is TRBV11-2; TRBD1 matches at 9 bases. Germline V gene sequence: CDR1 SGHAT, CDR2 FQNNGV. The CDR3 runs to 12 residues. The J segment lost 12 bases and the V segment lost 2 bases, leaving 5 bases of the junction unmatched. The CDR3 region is CASSLWTGVLYF. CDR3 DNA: TGTGCCAGCAGCTTATGGACAGGGGTACTGTACTTC. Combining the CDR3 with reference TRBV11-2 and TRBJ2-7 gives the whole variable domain EAGVAQSPRYKIIEKRQSVAFWCNPISGHATLYWYQQILGQGPKLLIQFQNNGVVDDSQLPKDRFSAERLKGVDSTLKIQPAKLEDSAVYLCASSLWTGVLYFGPGTRLTVT.

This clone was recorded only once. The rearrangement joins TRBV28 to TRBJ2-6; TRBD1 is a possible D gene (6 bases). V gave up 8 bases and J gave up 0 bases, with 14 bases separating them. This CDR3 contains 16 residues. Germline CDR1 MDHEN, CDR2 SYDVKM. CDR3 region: CASATGPVSGANVLTF. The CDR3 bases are TGTGCCAGCGCGACAGGTCCCGTCTCTGGGGCCAACGTCCTGACTTTC.

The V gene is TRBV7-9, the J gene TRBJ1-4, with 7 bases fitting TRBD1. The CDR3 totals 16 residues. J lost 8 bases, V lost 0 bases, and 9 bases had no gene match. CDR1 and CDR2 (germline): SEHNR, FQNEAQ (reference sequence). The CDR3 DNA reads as TGTGCCAGCAGCTTAGCCCCGACAGGGTTGAAGGAAAAACTGTTTTTT. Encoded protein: CASSLAPTGLKEKLFF. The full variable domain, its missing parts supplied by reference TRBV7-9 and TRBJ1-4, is DTGVSQNPRHKITKRGQNVTFRCDPISEHNRLYWYRQTLGQGPEFLTYFQNEAQLEKSRLLSDRFSAERPKGSFSTLEIQRTEQGDSAMYLCASSLAPTGLKEKLFFGSGTQLSVL.

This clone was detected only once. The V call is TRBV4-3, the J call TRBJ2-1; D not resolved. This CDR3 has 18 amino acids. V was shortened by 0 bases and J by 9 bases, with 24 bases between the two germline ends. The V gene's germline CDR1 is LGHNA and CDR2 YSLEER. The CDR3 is CASSQDSEVSPLQAEQFF. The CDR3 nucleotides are TGCGCCAGCAGCCAAGATTCGGAAGTCAGTCCCCTCCAAGCTGAGCAGTTCTTC.

The chain's CDR3 is CASSETGFPNQPQHF. Written as DNA, the CDR3 is TGTGCCAGCAGTGAAACAGGATTCCCAAATCAGCCCCAGCATTTT. The chain couples TRBV6-1 to TRBJ1-5; a possible D gene is TRBD1 (5 bases). There are 15 residues in the CDR3. Trimming stripped 2 bases from V and 4 bases from J, with 12 bases between. Per germline, CDR1 MNHNS and CDR2 SASEGT.

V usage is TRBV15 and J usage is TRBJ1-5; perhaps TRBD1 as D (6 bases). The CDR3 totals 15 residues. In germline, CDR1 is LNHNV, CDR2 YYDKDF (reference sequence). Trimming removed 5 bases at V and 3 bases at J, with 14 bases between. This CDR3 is CATSPRGGPNQPQHF. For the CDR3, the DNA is TGTGCCACCAGCCCGAGGGGGGGACCCAATCAGCCCCAGCATTTT.

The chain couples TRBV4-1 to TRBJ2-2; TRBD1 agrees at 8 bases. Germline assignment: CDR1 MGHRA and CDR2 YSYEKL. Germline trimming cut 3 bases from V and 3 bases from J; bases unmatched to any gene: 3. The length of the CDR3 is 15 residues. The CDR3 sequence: CASSHPGQDTGELFF. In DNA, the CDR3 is TGCGCCAGCAGCCATCCGGGACAGGACACCGGGGAGCTGTTTTTT.

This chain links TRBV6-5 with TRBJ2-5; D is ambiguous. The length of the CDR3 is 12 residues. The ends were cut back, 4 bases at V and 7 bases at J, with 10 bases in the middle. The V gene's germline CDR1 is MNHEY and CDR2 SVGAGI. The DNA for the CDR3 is TGTGCCAGCAGTTCCGACTCCGTGACCCAGTACTTC. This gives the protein CASSSDSVTQYF.

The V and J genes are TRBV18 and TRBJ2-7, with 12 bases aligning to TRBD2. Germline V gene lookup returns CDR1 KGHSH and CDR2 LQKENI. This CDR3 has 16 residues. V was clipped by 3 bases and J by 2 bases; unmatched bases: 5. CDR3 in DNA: TGTGCCAGCTCACCTCGGGGACTAGCGGGCGCCTACGAGCAGTACTTC. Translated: CASSPRGLAGAYEQYF.

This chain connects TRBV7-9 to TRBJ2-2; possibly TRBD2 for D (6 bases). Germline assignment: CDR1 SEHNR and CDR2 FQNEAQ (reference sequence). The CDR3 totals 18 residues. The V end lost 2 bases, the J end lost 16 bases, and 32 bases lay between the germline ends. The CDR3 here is CASSLPIIGSFKGYRPFF. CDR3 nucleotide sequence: TGTGCCAGCAGCTTACCAATAATCGGGAGTTTCAAGGGATACAGACCGTTTTTT.